The source of this T cell receptor (beta chain) is a study of blood T cell repertoires in COVID-19. Study information: Nucleic acid was either cDNA or gDNA, and it came from T cells, B-cell-depleted T cells, or PBMCs.

The trim removed 5 bases at V and 2 bases at J, leaving 4 bases unmatched. The CDR3 spans 14 residues. Germline CDR1 is SGHAT and CDR2 is FQNNGV. Recruitment covered some 25 US areas and drew participants whose ages spanned roughly 18 to 90 years. The method was immunoSEQ multiplex PCR; TCRdb's version includes in-frame clones alone and lacks a portion of them. The sample has 360,000 or so clones, roughly 87% seen once. The source is a woman aged 25 to 39 who had recovered from COVID-19. The chain is built from TRBV11-2 and TRBJ2-7; 9 nucleotides match TRBD1. The sequencing input was PBMCs or T cells enriched from blood (not recorded which). The CDR3 DNA reads as TGTGCCAGCAGCGGGACAGGGCTTGCCTACGAGCAGTACTTC. It translates to CASSGTGLAYEQYF.